The entry below gives a single T cell receptor beta chain sequence along with its context. The antigen is unknown. The CDR3 runs to 13 residues. V lost 5 bases and J lost 1; bases outside the gene matches: 1. Looked up from germline, CDR1 is MDHEN and CDR2 is SYDVKM. The sample belongs to a study of cytomegalovirus exposure and HLA in healthy donors. Study details: Around four fifths of a few hundred genotyped donors fell in the Caucasian-associated ancestry cluster. Findings and caveats of the study: When the data were analyzed later, several of the most significant clusters appeared to be linked to common viral pathogens. Later analysis showed TCR association rates varying by HLA locus, highest for DRB1 and lowest for HLA-C.

Primers: 60 Vbeta forward and 13 Jbeta reverse. Sequencing was performed with immunoSEQ multiplex PCR; in TCRdb, only in-frame clones are kept and a portion is missing. The repertoire consists of about 110,000 clones, with 70% to 80% occurring once and the leading ten covering roughly 3.6%. All the people who gave samples were healthy bone marrow donors. This rearrangement joins TRBV28 to TRBJ2-5, with 7 bases that match TRBD1. This TCR derives from a man aged 60 to 69 in good health and CMV-seronegative. Sequencing was performed on PBMCs. This CDR3 is CASSTGAQETQYF. Here the CDR3 DNA reads TGTGCCAGCAGTACAGGGGCCCAAGAGACCCAGTACTTC.